Sequencing of this T cell receptor (beta chain) was carried out in a study of T cells in localized non-small cell lung cancer. Regarding the study as a whole: The study sequenced only one region of the tumor. As a result, intratumor heterogeneity could not be excluded and remains possible. It was uninvolved adjacent lung that showed the highest T cell clonality, exceeding tumor. Density of T cells in blood, when higher, went with longer overall survival. When the top 100 tumor clones were examined, a median about 60 of them also appeared in the adjacent lung, which was paired and uninvolved.

V was trimmed by 0 bases and J by 6 bases, leaving 12 bases between them. Germline V lookup: CDR1 SGHRS, CDR2 YFSETQ. The CDR3 loop spans 14 amino acids. The method was immunoSEQ multiplex PCR; TCRdb's version includes in-frame clones alone and lacks a portion of them. Of 23,000 or so clones in the sample, around 90% were seen once. As for this clone: Antigen: not known.

The chain recombines TRBV5-1 with TRBJ1-2, with D possibly being TRBD1 (6 bases). The source material was peripheral blood mononuclear cells, sampled before any cancer treatment. The receptor was isolated from a male donor aged 60 or older with stage II lung adenocarcinoma. CDR3 nucleotide sequence: TGCGCCAGCAGCTTGGCCTGGGGGGCTGATGGCTACACCTTC. This encodes CASSLAWGADGYTF.